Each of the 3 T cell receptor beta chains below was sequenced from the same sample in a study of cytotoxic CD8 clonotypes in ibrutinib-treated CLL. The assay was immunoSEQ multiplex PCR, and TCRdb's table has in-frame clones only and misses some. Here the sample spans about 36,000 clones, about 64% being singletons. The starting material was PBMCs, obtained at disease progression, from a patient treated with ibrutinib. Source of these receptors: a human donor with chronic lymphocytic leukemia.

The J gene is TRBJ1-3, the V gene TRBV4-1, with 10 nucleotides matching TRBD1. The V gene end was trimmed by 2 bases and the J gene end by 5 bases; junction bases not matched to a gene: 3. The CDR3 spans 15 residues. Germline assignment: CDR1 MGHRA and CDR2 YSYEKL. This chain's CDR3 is CASSQPGQGRNTIYF. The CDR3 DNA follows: TGCGCCAGCAGCCAACCGGGACAGGGGCGAAACACCATATATTTT.

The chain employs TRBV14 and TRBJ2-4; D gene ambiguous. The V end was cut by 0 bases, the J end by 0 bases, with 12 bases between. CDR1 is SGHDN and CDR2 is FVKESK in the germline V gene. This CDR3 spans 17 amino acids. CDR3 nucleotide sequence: TGTGCCAGCAGCCAAGATGAGGCGGATCTAGCCAAAAACATTCAGTACTTC. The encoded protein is CASSQDEADLAKNIQYF.

CDR3 DNA sequence: TGTGCCAGCCGCCAACAGAACACCGGGGAGCTGTTTTTT. Its translation is CASRQQNTGELFF. The chain employs TRBV6-1 and TRBJ2-2; no reliable D call. The CDR3 has 13 amino acids. Germline assignment: CDR1 MNHNS and CDR2 SASEGT. Trimming took 8 bases from V and 1 from J, leaving 8 bases between them.